This T cell receptor beta chain was documented in a study of OX40 agonist ivuxolimab in advanced cancers. Across the study: Three patients had partial responses: one hepatocellular carcinoma, two cutaneous melanoma.

General study findings and limits: By week 6 at 0.1 to 3.0 mg/kg, blood CD4+ and CD8+ T cells had expanded clonally. Antigen specificity remained undetermined for the expanded peripheral T cells.

TCRdb keeps only in-frame clones here, not all; method: immunoSEQ multiplex PCR. The data contain about 60,000 clones, roughly four fifths of them singletons. This clone is classed as medium-sized. Its antigen is undetermined. Looked up from germline, CDR1 is MGHRA and CDR2 is YSYEKL. This CDR3 contains 16 residues. The V end was cut by 1 base, the J end by 1 base, with 13 bases between. The receptor was isolated from an adult with an advanced solid tumor such as melanoma, head and neck, liver or kidney cancer. The chain has TRBV4-1 and TRBJ1-1; D call uncertain. The specimen comprised CD4+ or CD8+ T cells sorted from blood, sampled in a trial of the OX40 agonist ivuxolimab. The CDR3 spells CASSQGRGGRNTEAFF. CDR3 in DNA: TGCGCCAGCAGCCAAGGGCGGGGAGGGCGGAACACTGAAGCTTTCTTT.